Shown below are 24 T cell receptor beta chains from a single sample sequenced in a study of cytomegalovirus exposure and HLA in healthy donors. PCR primers comprised 60 Vbeta and 13 Jbeta primers. Sequencing used immunoSEQ multiplex PCR; TCRdb keeps in-frame clones, though not all of them. Here the sample spans about 98,000 clones, roughly 76% being singletons. Material: PBMCs. These receptors originate from a human donor in good health.

V usage is TRBV6-5 and J usage is TRBJ2-5; a weak D match, TRBD1 (5 bases). Gene TRBJ2-7 matches the end of the DNA better, so the J call may be wrong. CDR3 length: 14 amino acids. Germline V lookup: CDR1 MNHEY, CDR2 SVGAGI. The CDR3 region is CASSYSTGTYEQYF. CDR3 coding DNA: TGTGCCAGCAGTTATTCTACAGGAACCTACGAGCAGTACTTC.

The V and J genes are TRBV15 and TRBJ2-7; TRBD2 is a possible D gene (6 bases). V lost 6 bases and J 0 bases, leaving 9 bases between the germline ends. This CDR3 has 13 residues. Germline loops: CDR1 LNHNV, CDR2 YYDKDF (reference sequence). The CDR3 DNA follows: TGTGCCACCAGTCGGGGGAGCTCCTACGAGCAGTACTTC. This sequence encodes CATSRGSSYEQYF.

The chain uses TRBV6-6 and TRBJ2-7; D call uncertain. The CDR3 length is 11 residues. The germline gives CDR1 MNHNY, CDR2 SVGAGI (reference sequence). V lost 8 bases and J 2 bases, leaving 7 bases between the germline ends. The CDR3 bases are TGTGCCAGCTCAACACCCTACGAGCAGTACTTC. It translates to CASSTPYEQYF.

With respect to this clone: A far larger clone is one base from this, pointing to a likely read error. The chain uses TRBV7-9 and TRBJ1-1, with 7 bases aligning to TRBD1. In germline, CDR1 is SEHNR, CDR2 FQNEAQ (reference sequence). The CDR3 runs to 14 residues. The CDR3 loop reads CACSNRQGYTEAFF. Written as DNA, the CDR3 is TGTGCCTGCAGTAACCGACAGGGTTACACTGAAGCTTTCTTT. Filled out from reference TRBV7-9 and TRBJ1-1, the complete variable domain reads DTGVSQNPRHKITKRGQNVTFRCDPISEHNRLYWYRQTLGQGPEFLTYFQNEAQLEKSRLLSDRFSAERPKGSFSTLEIQRTEQGDSAMYLCACSNRQGYTEAFFGQGTRLTVV.

This sequence joins TRBV10-1 and TRBJ2-5; 8 bases match TRBD1. Germline V gives CDR1 WNHNN, CDR2 SYGVQD (reference sequence). The CDR3 sequence is 14 residues long. With V trimmed by 5 bases and J by 0 bases, 2 bases remained unmatched. CDR3 DNA sequence: TGCGCCAGCAGTAGGGACAGGTACCAAGAGACCCAGTACTTC. Its protein product is CASSRDRYQETQYF.

This clone was recorded once. This chain links TRBV11-2 with TRBJ2-5, with TRBD1 as a possible D gene (5 bases). In germline, CDR1 is SGHAT, CDR2 FQNNGV. This CDR3 spans 15 amino acids. V was pared by 5 bases and J by 1 base, with 14 bases between. The CDR3 sequence: CASSANAQGQETQYF. The DNA of the CDR3 is TGTGCCAGCAGCGCAAATGCTCAGGGCCAAGAGACCCAGTACTTC.

CDR3 sequence: CASSRTGRRYGYTF. CDR3 coding DNA: TGTGCCAGCAGCAGGACAGGGAGGCGCTATGGCTACACCTTC. This sequence joins TRBV13 and TRBJ1-2; 8 bases agree with TRBD1. Losses at the gene ends were 5 bases for V and 4 bases for J; bases not matched to a gene: 6. Germline CDR1 reads PRHDT; CDR2 reads FYEKMQ (reference sequence). CDR3 length: 14 residues. Using reference TRBV13 and TRBJ1-2 for the parts outside the CDR3, the full variable domain is AAGVIQSPRHLIKEKRETATLKCYPIPRHDTVYWYQQGPGQDPQFLISFYEKMQSDKGSIPDRFSAQQFSDYHSELNMSSLELGDSALYFCASSRTGRRYGYTFGSGTRLTVV.

The chain employs TRBV27 and TRBJ1-2; 8 bases are a match to TRBD1. Germline trimming cut 6 bases from V and 4 bases from J; bases unmatched to any gene: 7. The CDR3 has 14 residues. Germline-derived CDR1 and CDR2 are MNHEY and SMNVEV (reference sequence). The CDR3 DNA reads TGTGCCAGCAGAACCAACAGGGGGTTCTATGGCTACACCTTC. Amino acid sequence: CASRTNRGFYGYTF.

The chain couples TRBV4-3 to TRBJ2-2, with D perhaps TRBD1 (5 bases). Germline V CDR1 and CDR2: LGHNA, YSLEER. The CDR3 extends over 15 amino acids. V dropped 3 bases and J dropped 3 bases, with 11 bases sitting between them. The CDR3 nucleotides read TGCGCCAGCAGCCAGACAGTGCCGCACACCGGGGAGCTGTTTTTT. Its translation is CASSQTVPHTGELFF.

V and J are TRBV10-3 and TRBJ1-5; D is perhaps TRBD1 (5 bases). Germline CDR1 and CDR2: ENHRY and SYGVKD. The CDR3 covers 12 residues. Between the trimmed V and J ends, which lost 4 bases and 9 bases, there was a span of 10 bases. The CDR3 DNA is TGTGCCATCAGTGTGGGGGGAGGGCCCCAGCATTTT. This codes for CAISVGGGPQHF.

J is TRBJ1-2 and V is TRBV5-1, with TRBD1 matching 8 bases. The CDR3 loop spans 16 amino acids. With V trimmed by 3 bases and J by 4 bases, 11 bases remained unmatched. The germline CDR1 and CDR2 sequences are SGHRS and YFSETQ. The CDR3 DNA reads as TGCGCCAGCAGCTCGGAGGACAGGGTGCATTTCTATGGCTACACCTTC. This sequence encodes CASSSEDRVHFYGYTF.

The gene calls are TRBV5-8 and TRBJ2-7, with a possible D match to TRBD2 (5 bases). CDR1 and CDR2 (germline): SGHTS, YDEGEE. V lost 4 bases to trimming and J lost 9 bases, with 17 bases between them. The CDR3 has 13 amino acids. This CDR3 reads CASSAGVGVRQYF. The CDR3 DNA reads TGTGCCAGCAGCGCTGGGGTCGGGGTTAGGCAGTACTTC. The variable domain in full, with the rest retrieved from reference TRBV5-8 and TRBJ2-7, is EAGVTQSPTHLIKTRGQQATLRCSPISGHTSVYWYQQALGLGLQFLLWYDEGEERNRGNFPPRFSGRQFPNYSSELNVNALELEDSALYLCASSAGVGVRQYFGPGTRLTVT.

The V gene is TRBV29-1, the J gene TRBJ2-7; 8 bases are a match to TRBD1. The CDR3 has 14 amino acids. Germline trimming cut 5 bases from V and 5 bases from J; bases unmatched to any gene: 11. The germline CDR1 and CDR2 sequences are SQVTM and ANQGSEA. The CDR3 here is CSVYGQGVVNEQYF. The CDR3 nucleotides are TGCAGCGTTTACGGACAGGGAGTAGTAAACGAGCAGTACTTC.

This clone was observed a few times. This rearrangement joins TRBV29-1 to TRBJ2-5; 8 bases align to TRBD2. The germline V gene has CDR1 SQVTM and CDR2 ANQGSEA. This CDR3 has 12 amino acids. The V and J ends lost 5 bases and 9 bases, in that order; junction bases with no gene match: 8. CDR3 sequence: CSVPGGGWAQYF. The CDR3 DNA reads TGCAGCGTTCCCGGGGGGGGTTGGGCCCAGTACTTC. The full variable domain, completed using reference TRBV29-1 and TRBJ2-5, is SAVISQKPSRDICQRGTSLTIQCQVDSQVTMMFWYRQQPGQSLTLIATANQGSEATYESGFVIDKFPISRPNLTFSTLTVSNMSPEDSSIYLCSVPGGGWAQYFGPGTRLLVL.

This clone was detected a few times. This chain uses TRBV5-1 with TRBJ1-2; TRBD1 matches 7 bases. CDR1 is SGHRS, CDR2 YFSETQ, per germline. This CDR3 contains 14 residues. The ends lost 2 bases at V and 2 bases at J; junction bases unmatched: 3. CDR3 loop: CASSLPGQNYGYTF. CDR3 sequence (DNA): TGCGCCAGCAGCTTACCGGGACAGAACTATGGCTACACCTTC.

Only a few counts were recorded for this clone. The chain couples TRBV5-8 to TRBJ2-7; D not certain. This CDR3 is built from 15 residues. V was trimmed by 0 bases and J by 0 bases, leaving 10 bases between them. CDR1 is SGHTS and CDR2 is YDEGEE in the germline V gene. The CDR3 here is CASSLGWSSSYEQYF. The CDR3 region has the DNA TGTGCCAGCAGCTTGGGTTGGAGCAGCTCCTACGAGCAGTACTTC.

This chain connects TRBV19 to TRBJ1-2; D remains ambiguous. Germline V gives CDR1 LNHDA, CDR2 SQIVND (reference sequence). V shed 4 bases and J shed 8 bases, with 17 bases lying between them. The CDR3 is 14 amino acids. CDR3 bases: TGTGCCAGTAGTACCTCTCCCGCGTTGTCCGGCTACACCTTC. It yields the protein CASSTSPALSGYTF.

The chain combines TRBV5-6 with TRBJ1-6; D is ambiguous. CDR1 is SGHDT and CDR2 is YYEEEE in the germline V gene. Trimming removed 1 base at V and 3 bases at J, with 11 bases between. The CDR3 extends over 16 amino acids. CDR3 in amino acids: CASSLRGPHYNSPLHF. The CDR3, as DNA: TGTGCCAGCAGCTTGCGGGGTCCACACTATAATTCACCCCTCCACTTT.

The chain links TRBV30 to TRBJ2-7; 7 bases line up with TRBD1. This CDR3 is 12 amino acids long. CDR1 is GTSNPN and CDR2 is SVGIG in the germline V gene (reference sequence). V trimming: 8 bases; J trimming: 3 bases; junction bases outside the gene matches: 7. The CDR3 here is CAGGQRSYEQYF. DNA for the CDR3: TGTGCCGGGGGACAGCGAAGCTACGAGCAGTACTTC.

The chain combines TRBV6-5 with TRBJ2-7; 8 positions match TRBD1. The length of the CDR3 is 15 residues. Germline lookup yields CDR1 MNHEY and CDR2 SVGAGI. V lost 4 bases and J lost 3; bases outside the gene matches: 8. CDR3 in amino acids: CASSSEWTGLYEQYF. The DNA of the CDR3 is TGTGCCAGCAGTTCGGAATGGACAGGGCTCTACGAGCAGTACTTC.

This clone showed up just a few times. This chain connects TRBV5-6 to TRBJ2-7; 7 positions match TRBD2. J lost 2 bases, V lost 4 bases, and 6 bases had no gene match. The germline V gene encodes CDR1 SGHDT and CDR2 YYEEEE. This CDR3 comprises 14 residues. CDR3 DNA: TGTGCCAGCAGCCGCCCGAGCGGGACCTACGAGCAGTACTTC. This codes for CASSRPSGTYEQYF.

The chain carries TRBV27 and TRBJ2-2; TRBD1 aligns across 11 bases. CDR1 is MNHEY and CDR2 is SMNVEV in the germline V gene (reference sequence). J was trimmed by 6 bases and V by 5 bases; bases with no gene match: 2. The CDR3 extends over 14 amino acids. The CDR3 is CASSPGQGAGELFF. The CDR3 region has the DNA TGTGCCAGCAGTCCGGGACAGGGGGCCGGGGAGCTGTTTTTT.

The chain carries TRBV7-6 and TRBJ2-2; 8 nucleotides align to TRBD2. Germline-derived CDR1 and CDR2 are SGHVS and FNYEAQ. Unmatched junction bases numbered 0, after V lost 0 bases and J lost 6 bases. CDR3 length equals 14 residues. CDR3 DNA sequence: TGTGCCAGCAGCTTAGCACTAGCGGCCGGGGAGCTGTTTTTT. Translation gives CASSLALAAGELFF.

The chain carries TRBV6-5 and TRBJ2-5, with 9 bases matching TRBD2. TRBJ2-7 matches the DNA end more closely, so the J call is doubtful. CDR3 length: 15 residues. CDR1 and CDR2 (germline): MNHEY, SVGAGI. CDR3 amino acids: CASRPRLADTYEQYF. CDR3 nucleotides: TGTGCCAGCAGGCCGAGACTAGCGGATACCTACGAGCAGTACTTC.